This T cell receptor (beta chain) comes out of a study of Graves' ophthalmopathy and Graves' hyperthyroidism. This clonotype came up a few times. What it binds is not known. V was cut by 7 bases and J by 5 bases, with 20 bases left in between. Germline loops: CDR1 SGHAT, CDR2 FQNNGV. The CDR3 length is 16 residues. The study, taken as a whole, reports: At about 69% sensitivity and approximately 72% specificity, the model predicted progression of the ophthalmopathy. In blood, most expanded thyroid clonotypes above 0.001 frequency were also detected.

Researchers turned away patients with other autoimmune diseases, uncontrolled infections, pregnancy or lactation. The authors diagnosed from clinical symptoms, serum thyroxine, TRAb, thyroid ultrasound and orbital computed tomography. Amplifying from RNA transcripts, the study obtained TCR beta CDR3 regions. RT-PCR was first run with HTBI primers, then multiplex PCR in a second round. TCRdb redid the calling of the multiplex PCR reads with MiXCR, one entry per CDR3 protein. The sample lists around 1.1 million distinct CDR3 sequences; around a third were seen once. Sequencing was done on a sample of peripheral blood or thyroid tissue (not recorded which). This chain connects TRBV11-2 to TRBJ2-2, with D perhaps matching TRBD2 (6 bases). This clonotype was obtained from an adult man with Graves' hyperthyroidism. CDR3 coding DNA: TGTGCCAGCACCACCCCCCACGCCGGGGGAACCGGGGAGCTGTTTTTT. Its translation: CASTTPHAGGTGELFF.